The 15 T cell receptor beta chains in this list originate from one sample, sequenced in a study of OX40 agonist ivuxolimab in advanced cancers. Only in-frame clones appear in the TCRdb table, and some are missing; sequencing was by immunoSEQ multiplex PCR. The sample has roughly 60,000 clones; almost 95% are singletons. This material consisted of CD4+ or CD8+ T cells sorted from blood, taken in a trial of the OX40 agonist ivuxolimab. All receptors come from an adult with an advanced solid tumor such as melanoma, head and neck, liver or kidney cancer.

The chain is built from TRBV9 and TRBJ2-2; D gene ambiguous. Trimming stripped 4 bases from V and 4 bases from J, with 8 bases between. This CDR3 spans 13 amino acids. Looked up from germline, CDR1 is SGDLS and CDR2 is YYNGEE. CDR3 sequence reads: CASSPLRTGELFF. CDR3 DNA sequence: TGTGCCAGCAGCCCCCTTCGCACCGGGGAGCTGTTTTTT.

The chain recombines TRBV7-9 with TRBJ2-7, with 8 nucleotides matching TRBD1. Trimming took 4 bases from V and 3 from J; bases not matched to a gene: 8. Looked up from germline, CDR1 is SEHNR and CDR2 is FQNEAQ (reference sequence). The CDR3 totals 15 residues. CDR3 nucleotides: TGTGCCAGCAGCTACGGACAGGGCGCGAACTACGAGCAGTACTTC. Protein sequence: CASSYGQGANYEQYF.

The chain joins TRBV27 to TRBJ2-7; 14 bases map to TRBD2. The V gene's germline CDR1 is MNHEY and CDR2 SMNVEV (reference sequence). V lost 8 bases and J lost 4; bases outside the gene matches: 7. The CDR3 is made up of 15 amino acids. The CDR3 coding sequence is TGTGCCAGCTACACCCGGACTAGCGGGGGGTACGAGCAGTACTTC. This gives the protein CASYTRTSGGYEQYF.

The chain combines TRBV21-1 with TRBJ2-7. TRBV21-1 constitutes a pseudogene. The CDR3 consists of 13 residues. For the CDR3, the DNA is TGTGCCAGCAGCAAAGCAGGGTTCTACGAGCAGTACTTC. Translated: CASSKAGFYEQYF.

DNA of the CDR3: TGTGCCAGCGTCTTCGGGGAGTACGAGCAGTACTTC. Amino acid sequence: CASVFGEYEQYF. J is TRBJ2-7 and V is TRBV6-5; a possible D gene is TRBD2 (5 bases). The V end lost 8 bases, the J end lost 4 bases, and 12 bases lay between the germline ends. The CDR3 spans 12 residues. Germline CDR1 reads MNHEY; CDR2 reads SVGAGI.

The CDR3 DNA reads TGCGCCGTCCGGGGGGGAGAGCTGAGCGAGCAGTACTTC. This translates into CAVRGGELSEQYF. The gene calls are TRBV10-2 and TRBJ2-7; 8 bases are shared with TRBD2. V was clipped by 11 bases and J by 6 bases; unmatched bases: 12. Germline-derived CDR1 and CDR2 are WSHSY and SAAADI. This CDR3 spans 13 amino acids.

J is TRBJ1-3 and V is TRBV14; the D gene is possibly TRBD1 (6 bases). CDR3 length equals 14 residues. Trimming took off 4 bases at V and 8 bases at J, with 15 bases between the two ends. The V gene's germline CDR1 is SGHDN and CDR2 FVKESK. For the CDR3, the DNA is TGTGCCAGCAGCCCCGGGACAAATCAGGACACCATATATTTT. Translated, it gives CASSPGTNQDTIYF.

The V call is TRBV6-1, the J call TRBJ1-5; no clear D gene. The V end was cut by 4 bases, the J end by 0 bases, with 13 bases between. The CDR3 length is 16 residues. Germline CDR1 MNHNS, CDR2 SASEGT. The CDR3 here is CASSGQVFHSNQPQHF. The CDR3 coding sequence is TGTGCCAGCAGTGGACAAGTTTTCCATAGCAATCAGCCCCAGCATTTT.

The chain links TRBV9 to TRBJ2-1; 8 nucleotides match TRBD2. J lost 8 bases, V lost 0 bases, and 7 bases had no gene match. CDR3 length equals 15 residues. Germline CDR1 is SGDLS and CDR2 is YYNGEE. The CDR3 DNA reads TGTGCCAGCAGCGTAGGACTAGCGTCGGGCTATGAGCAGTTCTTC. This gives the protein CASSVGLASGYEQFF.

The chain joins TRBV9 to TRBJ2-7, with TRBD1 identical over 8 bases. Germline CDR1 SGDLS, CDR2 YYNGEE. With 4 bases clipped from V and 3 bases from J, the junction kept 6 bases outside the gene matches. This CDR3 region has 14 residues. Here the CDR3 DNA reads TGTGCCAGCAGCCCGGGACAGGTTTTCTACGAGCAGTACTTC. As protein: CASSPGQVFYEQYF.

The genes are TRBV19 and TRBJ2-7; 9 bases agree with TRBD1. The CDR3 totals 15 residues. Losses at the gene ends were 3 bases for V and 2 bases for J; bases not matched to a gene: 5. Per germline, CDR1 LNHDA and CDR2 SQIVND (reference sequence). The CDR3 DNA reads TGTGCCAGTAGTATCGGACAGGGGATCACCTACGAGCAGTACTTC. Residues: CASSIGQGITYEQYF.

The CDR3 spells CARSLNPTRPAGPGGSQETQYF. The CDR3 nucleotides read TGTGCCAGAAGCTTGAACCCAACTCGCCCCGCTGGGCCAGGGGGCTCCCAAGAGACCCAGTACTTC. The rearrangement uses TRBV5-3 and TRBJ2-5, with 8 bases fitting TRBD1. TRBV5-3 is designated an ORF whose function remains uncertain. With V trimmed by 1 base and J by 1 base, 24 bases remained unmatched. This CDR3 is 22 amino acids long.

This sequence joins TRBV6-6 and TRBJ1-1, with a tentative D call TRBD1 (5 bases). Germline V gives CDR1 MNHNY, CDR2 SVGAGI (reference sequence). The CDR3 length is 15 residues. The V end was cut by 6 bases, the J end by 4 bases, with 18 bases between. CDR3 amino acids: CASSSPGSEGTEAFF. In nucleotides, the CDR3 is TGTGCCAGCAGCTCCCCAGGGAGTGAGGGCACTGAAGCTTTCTTT.

The V and J genes are TRBV28 and TRBJ2-7; a weak D match, TRBD1 (6 bases). From germline, CDR1 is MDHEN and CDR2 SYDVKM. Trimming stripped 5 bases from V and 1 base from J, with 15 bases between. The CDR3 is made up of 15 amino acids. The chain's CDR3 is CASSRTGFGSYEQYF. CDR3 DNA sequence: TGTGCCAGCAGTCGTACAGGGTTTGGGTCCTACGAGCAGTACTTC.

This sequence joins TRBV7-9 and TRBJ2-1; D is undetermined. Germline values: CDR1 SEHNR, CDR2 FQNEAQ (reference sequence). The CDR3 is 15 residues long. The ends were cut back, 1 base at V and 7 bases at J, with 14 bases in the middle. Here the CDR3 DNA reads TGTGCCAGCAGCTTAGTTAGGTCCCCTGGGAATGAGCAGTTCTTC. Amino acid sequence: CASSLVRSPGNEQFF. The complete variable domain, with remaining parts taken from reference TRBV7-9 and TRBJ2-1, reads DTGVSQNPRHKITKRGQNVTFRCDPISEHNRLYWYRQTLGQGPEFLTYFQNEAQLEKSRLLSDRFSAERPKGSFSTLEIQRTEQGDSAMYLCASSLVRSPGNEQFFGPGTRLTVL.